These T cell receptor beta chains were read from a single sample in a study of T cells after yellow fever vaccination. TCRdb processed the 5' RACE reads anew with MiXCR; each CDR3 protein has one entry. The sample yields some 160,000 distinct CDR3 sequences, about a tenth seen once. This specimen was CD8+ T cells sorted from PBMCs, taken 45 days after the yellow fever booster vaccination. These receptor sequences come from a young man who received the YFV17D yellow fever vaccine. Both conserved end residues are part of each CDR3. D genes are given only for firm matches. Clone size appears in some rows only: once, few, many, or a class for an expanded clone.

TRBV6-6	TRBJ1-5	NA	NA	TGTGCCAGCAGAGACGACGGGTTAAGTCAGCCCCAGCATTTT	CASRDDGLSQPQHF
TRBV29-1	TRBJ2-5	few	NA	TGCAGCGTTTATGGGGATGAAGAGACCCAGTACTTC	CSVYGDEETQYF
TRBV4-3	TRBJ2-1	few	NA	TGCGCCAGCAGCCAAGGGGGGGCGAATGAGCAGTTCTTC	CASSQGGANEQFF
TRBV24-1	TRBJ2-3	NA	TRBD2	TGTGCCACCAGTGGGACTAGCGGGGAGATCCGCACAGATACGCAGTATTTT	CATSGTSGEIRTDTQYF
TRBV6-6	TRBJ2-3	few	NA	TGTGCCAGCAGTGACGCCGATAGCACAGATACGCAGTATTTT	CASSDADSTDTQYF
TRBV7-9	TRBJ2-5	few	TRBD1	TGTGCCAGCAGCCACAGATCGACAGGGACCTACCAAGAGACCCAGTACTTC	CASSHRSTGTYQETQYF
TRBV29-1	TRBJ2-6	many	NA	TGCAGCGTTGGCACGGACTTCGAGTCTGGGGCCAACGTCCTGACTTTC	CSVGTDFESGANVLTF
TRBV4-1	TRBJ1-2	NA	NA	TGCGCCAGCAGCCAAGACCCCTTACCCTCGGGCTACACCTTC	CASSQDPLPSGYTF
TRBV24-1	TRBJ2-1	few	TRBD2	TGTGCCACCAGCGGGGGGGCTTACAATGAGCAGTTCTTC	CATSGGAYNEQFF
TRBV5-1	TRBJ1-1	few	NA	TGCGCCAGCAGCTATGGAGGGAGGGACCCTTTGGAAGCTTTCTTT	CASSYGGRDPLEAFF
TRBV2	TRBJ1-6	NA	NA	TGTGCCAGCGCTCGGAATTCACCCCTCCACTTT	CASARNSPLHF
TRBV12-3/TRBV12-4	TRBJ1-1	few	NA	TGTGCCAGCAGCCCTACAGAGACTGAAGCTTTCTTT	CASSPTETEAFF
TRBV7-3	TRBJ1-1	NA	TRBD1	TGTGCCAGCAGCTTAAAAGGGACAGGGGGCATGGACACTGAAGCTTTCTTT	CASSLKGTGGMDTEAFF
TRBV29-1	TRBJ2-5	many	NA	TGCAGCGTTGAAGATAAGTTTGAGACCCAGTACTTC	CSVEDKFETQYF
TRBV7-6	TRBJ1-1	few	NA	TGTGCCAGCAGCTTAAAGTCGGTGAACACTGAAGTTTTCTTT	CASSLKSVNTEVFF
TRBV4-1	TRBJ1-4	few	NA	TGCGCCAGCAGCCCCACGGACAGAGCACATGAAAAACTGTTTTTT	CASSPTDRAHEKLFF
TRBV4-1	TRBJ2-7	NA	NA	TGCGCCAGCAGCCAAGAAGAGGGTCCAGCGGCCGCCTACGAGCAGTACTTC	CASSQEEGPAAAYEQYF
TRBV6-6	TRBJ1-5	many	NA	TGTGCCAGCAGTTACCTGGGGGAGCAGCCCCAGCATTTT	CASSYLGEQPQHF
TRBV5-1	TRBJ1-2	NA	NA	TGCGCCAGCAGCTTGGAGAGCAACTATGGCTACACCTTC	CASSLESNYGYTF
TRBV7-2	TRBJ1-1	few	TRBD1	TGTGCCAGCAACAGGGGTGTATTTTCGAACACTGAAGCTTTCTTT	CASNRGVFSNTEAFF
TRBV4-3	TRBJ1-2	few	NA	TGCGCCAGCAGCCAAGAGGTGACGGTAACTTCCTATGGCTACACCTTC	CASSQEVTVTSYGYTF
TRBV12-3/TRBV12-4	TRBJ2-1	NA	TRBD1	TGTGCCAGCAGCCCCGCGGACAGGGGGTATGAGCAGTTCTTC	CASSPADRGYEQFF
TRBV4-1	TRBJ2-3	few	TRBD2	TGCGCCAGCAGCCAAATATTTCGGGGGGAAGTAGATACGCAGTATTTT	CASSQIFRGEVDTQYF
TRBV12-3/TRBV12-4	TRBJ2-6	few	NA	TGTGCCAGCACCCGACTCGGGGGCTTGGCTGGGGCCAACGTCCTGACTTTC	CASTRLGGLAGANVLTF
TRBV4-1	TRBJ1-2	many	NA	TGCGCCAGCAGCCAAGTGAAGCATTTCTATGGCTACACCTTC	CASSQVKHFYGYTF
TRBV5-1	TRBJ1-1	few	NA	TGCGCCAGCAGCCTCAGGGCGGGGGTGAACACTGAAGCTTTCTTT	CASSLRAGVNTEAFF
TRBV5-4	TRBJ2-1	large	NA	TGTGCCAGCAGCTTGGATGGGACTTCGTACAATGAGCAGTTCTTC	CASSLDGTSYNEQFF
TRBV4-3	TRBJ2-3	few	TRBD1	TGCGCCAGCAGCTACGGACAGGGGGCGCAGTATTTT	CASSYGQGAQYF
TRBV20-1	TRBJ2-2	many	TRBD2	TGCAGTGCTAGGATGGCTAGCGGGGGGGACACCGGGGAGCTGTTTTTT	CSARMASGGDTGELFF
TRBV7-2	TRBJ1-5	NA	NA	TGTGCCAGCAGCTTGGTGGCCAATCAGCCCCAGCATTTT	CASSLVANQPQHF
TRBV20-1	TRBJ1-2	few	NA	TGCAGTGCCCCCGGGACAAGTATCTTCTATGGCTACACCTTC	CSAPGTSIFYGYTF
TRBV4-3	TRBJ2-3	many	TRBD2	TGCGCCAGCAGCCAAGAAGGACTAGCGGGTTATACGCAGTATTTT	CASSQEGLAGYTQYF
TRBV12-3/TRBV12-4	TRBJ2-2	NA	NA	TGTGCCAGCCAAGTACCGGGGGGACACAACACCGGGGAGCTGTTTTTT	CASQVPGGHNTGELFF